The clone carrying this TCR beta chain was seen at least ten times. Its antigen is not known. The data were obtained in a study of T cells in Graves' hyperthyroidism and ophthalmopathy. The CDR3 is 13 residues long. Deletions cut 3 bases from V and 5 bases from J, with 9 bases between. CDR1 is SEHNR, CDR2 FQNEAQ, per germline (reference sequence). Findings and limits, study-wide: Most clonotypes expanded in the thyroid (above 0.001) were also present in blood. Ophthalmopathy was model-predicted a median roughly 6.3 months pre-onset.

The TCR beta CDR3 regions underwent amplification using RNA transcripts as the source. TCR CDR3 regions were first amplified by RT-PCR with HTBI primers. TCRdb reprocessed the multiplex PCR reads via MiXCR and lists one record per CDR3 protein. The sample records roughly 290,000 distinct CDR3 sequences, roughly 13% being singletons. This receptor was obtained from a woman aged 40-49 years with Graves' hyperthyroidism. The sample was blood. The rearrangement joins TRBV7-9 to TRBJ2-3; no firm D call. CDR3 loop: CASSLPGVDTQYF. For the CDR3, the DNA is TGTGCCAGCAGCTTGCCAGGCGTAGATACGCAGTATTTT.